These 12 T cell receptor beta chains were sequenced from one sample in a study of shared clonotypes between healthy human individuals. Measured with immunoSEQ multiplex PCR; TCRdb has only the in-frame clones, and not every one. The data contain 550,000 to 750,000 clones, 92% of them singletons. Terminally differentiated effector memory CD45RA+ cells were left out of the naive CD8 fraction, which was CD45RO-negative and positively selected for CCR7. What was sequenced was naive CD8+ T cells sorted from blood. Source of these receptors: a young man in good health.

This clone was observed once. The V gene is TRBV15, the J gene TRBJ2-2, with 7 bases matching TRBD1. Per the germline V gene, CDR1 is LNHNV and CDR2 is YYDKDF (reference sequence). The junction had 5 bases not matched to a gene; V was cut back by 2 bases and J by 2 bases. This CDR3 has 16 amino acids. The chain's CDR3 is CATSRQTGLNTGELFF. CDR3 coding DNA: TGTGCCACCAGCAGACAGACAGGGCTCAACACCGGGGAGCTGTTTTTT.

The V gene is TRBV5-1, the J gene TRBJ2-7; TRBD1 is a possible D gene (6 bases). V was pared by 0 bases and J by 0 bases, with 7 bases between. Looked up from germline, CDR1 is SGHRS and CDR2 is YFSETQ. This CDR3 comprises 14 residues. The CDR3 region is CASSLDRVSYEQYF. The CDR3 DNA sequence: TGCGCCAGCAGCTTGGACAGGGTCTCCTACGAGCAGTACTTC.

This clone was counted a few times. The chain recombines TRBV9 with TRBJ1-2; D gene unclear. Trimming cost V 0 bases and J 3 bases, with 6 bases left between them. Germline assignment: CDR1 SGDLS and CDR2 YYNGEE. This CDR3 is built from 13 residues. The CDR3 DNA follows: TGTGCCAGCAGCGTAGGAGTGGACTATGGCTACACCTTC. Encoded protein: CASSVGVDYGYTF.

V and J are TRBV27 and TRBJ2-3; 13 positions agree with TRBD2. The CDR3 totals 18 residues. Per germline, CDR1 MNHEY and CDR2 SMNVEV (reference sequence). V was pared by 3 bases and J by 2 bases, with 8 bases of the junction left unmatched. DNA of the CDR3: TGTGCCAGCAGTTTCTCCGGGACTAGCGGGACCAACACAGATACGCAGTATTTT. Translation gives CASSFSGTSGTNTDTQYF.

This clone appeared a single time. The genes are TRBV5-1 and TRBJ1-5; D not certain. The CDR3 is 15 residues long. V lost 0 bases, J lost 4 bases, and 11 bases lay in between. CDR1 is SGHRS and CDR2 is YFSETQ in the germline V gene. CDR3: CASSLDLSVNQPQHF. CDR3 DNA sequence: TGCGCCAGCAGCTTGGATCTGTCAGTTAATCAGCCCCAGCATTTT.

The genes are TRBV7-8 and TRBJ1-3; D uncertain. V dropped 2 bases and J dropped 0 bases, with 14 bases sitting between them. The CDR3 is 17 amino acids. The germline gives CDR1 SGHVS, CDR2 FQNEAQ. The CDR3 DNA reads TGTGCCAGCAGCTTAAGGTGGAGAGAAAGCTCTGGAAACACCATATATTTT. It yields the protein CASSLRWRESSGNTIYF.

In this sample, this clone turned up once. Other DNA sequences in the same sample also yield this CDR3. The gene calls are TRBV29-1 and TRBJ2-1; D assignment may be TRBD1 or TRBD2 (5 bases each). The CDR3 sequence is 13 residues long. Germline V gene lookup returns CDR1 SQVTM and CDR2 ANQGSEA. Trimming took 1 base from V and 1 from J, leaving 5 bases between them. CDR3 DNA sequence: TGCAGCGTTGAAGGGGGGTCCTACAATGAGCAGTTCTTC. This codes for CSVEGGSYNEQFF.

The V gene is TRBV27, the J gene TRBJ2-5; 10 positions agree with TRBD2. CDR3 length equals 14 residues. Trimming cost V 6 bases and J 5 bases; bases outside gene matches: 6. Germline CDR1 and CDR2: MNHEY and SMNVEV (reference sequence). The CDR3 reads CASRPAGGIETQYF. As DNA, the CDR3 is TGTGCCAGCAGGCCAGCGGGAGGGATCGAGACCCAGTACTTC.

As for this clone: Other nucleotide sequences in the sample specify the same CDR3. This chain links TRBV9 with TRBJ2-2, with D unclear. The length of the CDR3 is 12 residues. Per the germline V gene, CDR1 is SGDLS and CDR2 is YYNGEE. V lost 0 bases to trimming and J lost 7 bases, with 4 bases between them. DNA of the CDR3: TGTGCCAGCAGCGTAGAGGGCGGGGAGCTGTTTTTT. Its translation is CASSVEGGELFF.

CDR3 DNA sequence: TGTGCCAGCAGCTTTGAGGGGGGACCCTACGAGCAGTACTTC. This encodes CASSFEGGPYEQYF. This sequence joins TRBV7-9 and TRBJ2-7; D tentatively fits TRBD1 or TRBD2 (6 bases each). Trimming removed 3 bases from V and 2 bases from J, with 11 bases in between. The CDR3 extends over 14 amino acids. Germline CDR1 is SEHNR and CDR2 is FQNEAQ (reference sequence).

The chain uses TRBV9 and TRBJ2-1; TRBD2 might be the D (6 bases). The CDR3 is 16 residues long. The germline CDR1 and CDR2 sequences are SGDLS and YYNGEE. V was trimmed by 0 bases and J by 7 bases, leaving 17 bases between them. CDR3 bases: TGTGCCAGCAGCGTAGCATCTCGGGGGACTCGGAATGAGCAGTTCTTC. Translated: CASSVASRGTRNEQFF.

This CDR3 reads CASSSGITAMEPQHF. In nucleotides, the CDR3 is TGTGCCAGCAGCTCCGGGATCACAGCTATGGAGCCCCAGCATTTT. V usage is TRBV7-9 and J usage is TRBJ1-5; D is undetermined. This CDR3 is built from 15 residues. The germline V gene has CDR1 SEHNR and CDR2 FQNEAQ (reference sequence). With 4 bases removed from V and 8 bases from J, the gap between germline ends came to 18 bases.